This TCR beta chain was identified during a study of OX40 agonist ivuxolimab in advanced cancers. Study in general: Dose-escalation patients' cancers were hepatocellular carcinoma, melanoma, renal cell or head and neck cancer. Participants, roughly 81% male, averaged approximately 60 years of age, ranging from roughly 20 to 80.

About this clone: The antigen remains unidentified.

Looked up from germline, CDR1 is LNHDA and CDR2 is SQIVND (reference sequence). This CDR3 comprises 15 residues. Trimming removed 7 bases from V and 9 bases from J, with 22 bases in between. This table comes from immunoSEQ multiplex PCR, and its TCRdb copy is limited to in-frame clones, with some not included. The data show around 53,000 clones, around nine tenths seen once. Study-level points and caveats: Some nonresponders also had low normalized T-cell clonal expansion.

The sequence derives from an adult with an advanced solid tumor such as melanoma, head and neck, liver or kidney cancer. The chain uses TRBV19 and TRBJ2-1, with D perhaps being TRBD1 or TRBD2 (5 bases each). The sample here was CD4+ or CD8+ T cells sorted from blood, taken in a trial of the OX40 agonist ivuxolimab. The CDR3 bases are TGTGCCAGTACCCGGGGACGCACTCGGGACGGTGAGCAGTTCTTC. The encoded protein is CASTRGRTRDGEQFF.